Sequencing of this TCR beta chain was carried out in a study of blood T cell repertoires in COVID-19. About the study: PBMCs, B-cell-depleted T cells, or T cells were the source of the cDNA or gDNA that made up the material.

Sequencing was performed with immunoSEQ multiplex PCR; in TCRdb, only in-frame clones are kept and a portion is missing. The sample comprises 110,000 or so clones, approximately 91% of which are singletons, and 8% to 8.5% rests with the top ten. CDR3 length equals 13 residues. CDR1 is SNHLY and CDR2 is FYNNEI in the germline V gene. Trimming pared 8 bases from V and 6 bases from J, leaving 13 bases between. The source material was peripheral blood. The origin of this receptor is a woman aged 70-85 years who had recovered from COVID-19. The chain combines TRBV2 with TRBJ2-2; TRBD2 is a possible D gene (5 bases). CDR3 DNA: TGTGCCAGCTCCAACGGACTGTCCGGGGAGCTGTTTTTT. It translates to CASSNGLSGELFF.